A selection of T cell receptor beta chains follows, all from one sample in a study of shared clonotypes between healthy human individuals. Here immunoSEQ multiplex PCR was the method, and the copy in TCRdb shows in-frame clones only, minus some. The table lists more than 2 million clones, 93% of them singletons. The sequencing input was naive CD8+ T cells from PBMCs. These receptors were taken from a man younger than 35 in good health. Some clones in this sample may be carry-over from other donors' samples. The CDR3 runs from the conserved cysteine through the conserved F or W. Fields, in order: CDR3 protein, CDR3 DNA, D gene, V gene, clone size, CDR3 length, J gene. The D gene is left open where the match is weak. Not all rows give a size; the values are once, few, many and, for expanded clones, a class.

cdr3_aa: CASSFGGRRDTQYF; cdr3_nt: TGTGCCAGCAGCTTCGGGGGGCGCCGGGATACGCAGTATTTT; d_call: .; v_call: TRBV5-5; clone_size: .; cdr3_length: 14; j_call: TRBJ2-3
cdr3_aa: CASSPRGGNYNYGYTF; cdr3_nt: TGCGCCAGCAGCCCCAGGGGGGGGAACTATAACTATGGCTACACCTTC; d_call: TRBD1; v_call: TRBV4-1; clone_size: .; cdr3_length: 16; j_call: TRBJ1-2
cdr3_aa: CASSLSAGTTSYEQYF; cdr3_nt: TGTGCCAGCAGTTTATCGGCAGGGACAACCTCCTACGAGCAGTACTTC; d_call: .; v_call: TRBV27; clone_size: .; cdr3_length: 16; j_call: TRBJ2-7
cdr3_aa: CASSPAPGSNEQFF; cdr3_nt: TGCGCCAGCAGCCCGGCCCCCGGGTCCAATGAGCAGTTCTTC; d_call: .; v_call: TRBV5-1; clone_size: .; cdr3_length: 14; j_call: TRBJ2-1
cdr3_aa: CSVAPQGHEQFF; cdr3_nt: TGCAGCGTTGCCCCGCAGGGCCATGAGCAGTTCTTC; d_call: .; v_call: TRBV29-1; clone_size: .; cdr3_length: 12; j_call: TRBJ2-1
cdr3_aa: CTSTRANRAKETQYF; cdr3_nt: TGCACCAGCACCCGGGCAAATCGGGCCAAAGAGACCCAGTACTTC; d_call: .; v_call: TRBV1; clone_size: .; cdr3_length: 15; j_call: TRBJ2-5
cdr3_aa: CASSGRDRVGDTGELFF; cdr3_nt: TGTGCCAGCAGCGGTAGAGACAGGGTTGGTGACACCGGGGAGCTGTTTTTT; d_call: TRBD1; v_call: TRBV7-9; clone_size: .; cdr3_length: 17; j_call: TRBJ2-2
cdr3_aa: CASSQGPGTVGVTQYF; cdr3_nt: TGCGCCAGCAGCCAAGGTCCCGGGACAGTGGGGGTGACCCAGTACTTC; d_call: TRBD1; v_call: TRBV4-1; clone_size: .; cdr3_length: 16; j_call: TRBJ2-5
cdr3_aa: CASSPPTGVYEQYF; cdr3_nt: TGTGCCAGCTCACCACCGACAGGGGTCTACGAGCAGTACTTC; d_call: TRBD1; v_call: TRBV18; clone_size: .; cdr3_length: 14; j_call: TRBJ2-7
cdr3_aa: CASSLDTGSGNEQFF; cdr3_nt: TGTGCCAGCAGCTTGGATACAGGGAGTGGGAATGAGCAGTTCTTC; d_call: .; v_call: TRBV11-3; clone_size: .; cdr3_length: 15; j_call: TRBJ2-1
cdr3_aa: CASSQSPSGSYEQYF; cdr3_nt: TGTGCCAGCAGCCAATCCCCCAGCGGGAGCTACGAGCAGTACTTC; d_call: TRBD2; v_call: TRBV4-2; clone_size: .; cdr3_length: 15; j_call: TRBJ2-7
cdr3_aa: CAISKDREGNQPQHF; cdr3_nt: TGTGCCATCAGTAAGGACAGGGAGGGCAATCAGCCCCAGCATTTT; d_call: TRBD1; v_call: TRBV10-3; clone_size: few; cdr3_length: 15; j_call: TRBJ1-5
cdr3_aa: CASSQDWGSNTGELFF; cdr3_nt: TGCGCCAGCAGCCAAGATTGGGGGAGTAACACCGGGGAGCTGTTTTTT; d_call: .; v_call: TRBV4-3; clone_size: .; cdr3_length: 16; j_call: TRBJ2-2
cdr3_aa: CASSSGRALVGEQFF; cdr3_nt: TGTGCCAGCAGCAGCGGACGGGCTTTAGTGGGTGAGCAGTTCTTC; d_call: .; v_call: TRBV7-2; clone_size: .; cdr3_length: 15; j_call: TRBJ2-1
cdr3_aa: CAGMRDSTDTQYF; cdr3_nt: TGTGCCGGAATGCGAGATAGCACAGATACGCAGTATTTT; d_call: .; v_call: TRBV6-1; clone_size: .; cdr3_length: 13; j_call: TRBJ2-3
cdr3_aa: CASSPGGGLAVRDEQFF; cdr3_nt: TGTGCCAGCAGCCCAGGGGGAGGACTAGCGGTTCGGGATGAGCAGTTCTTC; d_call: TRBD2; v_call: TRBV7-9; clone_size: .; cdr3_length: 17; j_call: TRBJ2-1
cdr3_aa: CAWSVLRTEAFF; cdr3_nt: TGTGCCTGGAGTGTACTTAGGACTGAAGCTTTCTTT; d_call: .; v_call: TRBV30; clone_size: .; cdr3_length: 12; j_call: TRBJ1-1
cdr3_aa: CSVGTPYEQYF; cdr3_nt: TGCAGCGTTGGCACTCCCTACGAGCAGTACTTC; d_call: .; v_call: TRBV29-1; clone_size: .; cdr3_length: 11; j_call: TRBJ2-7
cdr3_aa: CASRSLAGGSYNEQFF; cdr3_nt: TGTGCCAGCAGGTCGCTAGCGGGGGGCTCCTACAATGAGCAGTTCTTC; d_call: TRBD2; v_call: TRBV28; clone_size: .; cdr3_length: 16; j_call: TRBJ2-1
cdr3_aa: CASSPGLAGGRGYEQYF; cdr3_nt: TGTGCCAGCTCACCCGGACTAGCGGGAGGTAGAGGCTACGAGCAGTACTTC; d_call: TRBD2; v_call: TRBV18; clone_size: .; cdr3_length: 17; j_call: TRBJ2-7
cdr3_aa: CATFMRGAGQIDEQFF; cdr3_nt: TGTGCCACCTTTATGCGAGGAGCGGGACAAATCGATGAGCAGTTCTTC; d_call: .; v_call: TRBV15; clone_size: .; cdr3_length: 16; j_call: TRBJ2-1
cdr3_aa: CASSTVTGAGELFF; cdr3_nt: TGTGCCAGCAGTACCGTAACAGGGGCCGGGGAGCTGTTTTTT; d_call: TRBD1; v_call: TRBV11-2; clone_size: .; cdr3_length: 14; j_call: TRBJ2-2
cdr3_aa: CASSPVVGGEQYF; cdr3_nt: TGTGCCAGCAGCCCTGTAGTAGGGGGCGAGCAGTACTTC; d_call: .; v_call: TRBV4-2; clone_size: .; cdr3_length: 13; j_call: TRBJ2-7
cdr3_aa: CASSRGDGDYEQYF; cdr3_nt: TGCGCCAGCAGTCGGGGAGACGGAGACTATGAGCAGTACTTC; d_call: .; v_call: TRBV4-1; clone_size: .; cdr3_length: 14; j_call: TRBJ2-7
cdr3_aa: CASSQTEGNEQFF; cdr3_nt: TGCGCCAGCAGCCAAACAGAGGGCAATGAGCAGTTCTTC; d_call: .; v_call: TRBV4-1; clone_size: .; cdr3_length: 13; j_call: TRBJ2-1
cdr3_aa: CASSLAGQGYQPQHF; cdr3_nt: TGTGCCAGCAGTTTGGCCGGACAGGGTTATCAGCCCCAGCATTTT; d_call: TRBD1; v_call: TRBV28; clone_size: .; cdr3_length: 15; j_call: TRBJ1-5
cdr3_aa: CASSQRLAGYNEQFF; cdr3_nt: TGCGCCAGCAGCCAACGACTAGCGGGGTACAATGAGCAGTTCTTC; d_call: TRBD2; v_call: TRBV4-1; clone_size: .; cdr3_length: 15; j_call: TRBJ2-1
cdr3_aa: CASRAPPADTQYF; cdr3_nt: TGCGCCAGCCGGGCCCCCCCCGCAGATACGCAGTATTTT; d_call: .; v_call: TRBV5-1; clone_size: .; cdr3_length: 13; j_call: TRBJ2-3
cdr3_aa: CASSFVVYRAPRGNQPQHF; cdr3_nt: TGTGCCAGCAGCTTCGTGGTATACAGGGCCCCTCGGGGCAATCAGCCCCAGCATTTT; d_call: .; v_call: TRBV5-5; clone_size: .; cdr3_length: 19; j_call: TRBJ1-5
cdr3_aa: CASSPGDTQYF; cdr3_nt: TGTGCCAGCTCCCCGGGGGATACGCAGTATTTT; d_call: .; v_call: TRBV28; clone_size: .; cdr3_length: 11; j_call: TRBJ2-3
cdr3_aa: CASSQELMVAGDREQYF; cdr3_nt: TGTGCCAGCAGCCAAGAGTTGATGGTAGCGGGAGATCGCGAGCAGTACTTC; d_call: TRBD2; v_call: TRBV4-2; clone_size: .; cdr3_length: 17; j_call: TRBJ2-7
cdr3_aa: CATQVYEQYF; cdr3_nt: TGTGCCACCCAGGTTTACGAGCAGTACTTC; d_call: .; v_call: TRBV2; clone_size: .; cdr3_length: 10; j_call: TRBJ2-7
cdr3_aa: CASSLPSGPSYEQYF; cdr3_nt: TGTGCCAGCAGCTTACCTAGCGGGCCATCCTACGAGCAGTACTTC; d_call: TRBD2; v_call: TRBV7-2; clone_size: .; cdr3_length: 15; j_call: TRBJ2-7
cdr3_aa: CASSQDRGNQPQHF; cdr3_nt: TGCGCCAGCAGCCAAGATCGGGGCAATCAGCCCCAGCATTTT; d_call: .; v_call: TRBV4-3; clone_size: few; cdr3_length: 14; j_call: TRBJ1-5
cdr3_aa: CASSPTGFGQPQHF; cdr3_nt: TGTGCCAGCTCACCGACGGGTTTCGGTCAGCCCCAGCATTTT; d_call: .; v_call: TRBV18; clone_size: .; cdr3_length: 14; j_call: TRBJ1-5
cdr3_aa: CASRRSQEGSNQPQHF; cdr3_nt: TGCGCCAGCAGGAGGTCGCAGGAGGGTAGCAATCAGCCCCAGCATTTT; d_call: .; v_call: TRBV4-1; clone_size: .; cdr3_length: 16; j_call: TRBJ1-5
cdr3_aa: CASSSPLSGSLTGELFF; cdr3_nt: TGTGCCAGCAGTTCCCCTTTGAGCGGGAGTCTTACCGGGGAGCTGTTTTTT; d_call: TRBD2; v_call: TRBV7-9; clone_size: .; cdr3_length: 17; j_call: TRBJ2-2
cdr3_aa: CASSMLNTGELFF; cdr3_nt: TGTGCCAGCAGCATGTTGAACACCGGGGAGCTGTTTTTT; d_call: .; v_call: TRBV7-3; clone_size: .; cdr3_length: 13; j_call: TRBJ2-2
cdr3_aa: CASSWNGGAPSSTQYF; cdr3_nt: TGTGCCAGCAGCTGGAACGGGGGGGCACCTAGTTCTACCCAGTACTTC; d_call: TRBD2; v_call: TRBV5-6; clone_size: once; cdr3_length: 16; j_call: TRBJ2-5
cdr3_aa: CASSATGSVTEAFF; cdr3_nt: TGTGCCAGCAGCGCCACAGGGTCCGTCACTGAAGCTTTCTTT; d_call: .; v_call: TRBV7-8; clone_size: .; cdr3_length: 14; j_call: TRBJ1-1
cdr3_aa: CASSHQVVSVTEAFF; cdr3_nt: TGTGCCAGCAGTCACCAGGTCGTGTCAGTCACTGAAGCTTTCTTT; d_call: .; v_call: TRBV27; clone_size: once; cdr3_length: 15; j_call: TRBJ1-1
cdr3_aa: CASSLPPGAPGNTIYF; cdr3_nt: TGTGCCAGCAGCCTCCCCCCGGGGGCGCCTGGAAACACCATATATTTT; d_call: .; v_call: TRBV5-4; clone_size: .; cdr3_length: 16; j_call: TRBJ1-3